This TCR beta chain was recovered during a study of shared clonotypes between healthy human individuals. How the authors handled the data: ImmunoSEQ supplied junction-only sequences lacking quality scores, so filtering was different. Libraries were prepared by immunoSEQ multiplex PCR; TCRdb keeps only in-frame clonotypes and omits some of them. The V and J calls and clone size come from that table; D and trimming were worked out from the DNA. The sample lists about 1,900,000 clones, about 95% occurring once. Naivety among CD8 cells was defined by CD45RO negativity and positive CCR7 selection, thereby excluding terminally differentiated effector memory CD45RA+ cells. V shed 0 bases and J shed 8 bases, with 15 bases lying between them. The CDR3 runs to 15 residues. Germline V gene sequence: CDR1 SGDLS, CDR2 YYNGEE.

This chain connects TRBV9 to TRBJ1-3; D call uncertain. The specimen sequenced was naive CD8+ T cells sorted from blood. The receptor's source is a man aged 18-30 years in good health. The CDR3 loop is CASSVEGHSSDTIYF. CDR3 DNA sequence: TGTGCCAGCAGCGTAGAAGGCCATTCGTCCGACACCATATATTTT.